The TCR beta chain described here comes from a study of vaccination and CD4 T cells after COVID-19. One entry per CDR3 protein results from TCRdb running MiXCR on the PCR reads. The sample records about 18,000 distinct CDR3 sequences, approximately 65% being singletons. This clonotype has more than one count but fewer than ten. This CDR3 has 13 amino acids. Germline V CDR1 and CDR2: LNHDA, SQIVND (reference sequence). V was cut by 5 bases and J by 10 bases, with 12 bases left in between. The sequence was obtained from a human donor who had recovered from COVID-19. The chain combines TRBV19 with TRBJ1-6; D is unclear. The sequences come from CD4+ T cells from blood, collected before SARS-CoV-2 vaccination. The CDR3: CASSEPTGSPLHF. CDR3 bases: TGTGCCAGTAGTGAACCCACGGGATCACCCCTCCACTTT.